Presented here are 28 T cell receptor beta chains from one specimen sequenced in a study of blood T cell repertoires in COVID-19. Libraries were prepared by immunoSEQ multiplex PCR; TCRdb keeps only in-frame clonotypes and omits some of them. The sample contains about 24,000 clones, about nine tenths of which appear only once. The specimen sequenced was peripheral blood. The receptors come from a human donor with active COVID-19. The donor label of this sample is uncertain.

The genes are TRBV12-1 and TRBJ1-1. TRBV12-1 is a documented pseudogene. This CDR3 region has 16 residues. This CDR3 is CASSSGEAGPNTEAFF. The CDR3 DNA reads as TGTGCCAGCAGCTCCGGGGAAGCGGGGCCCAACACTGAAGCTTTCTTT.

This sequence joins TRBV11-2 and TRBJ2-5; D ambiguous. This CDR3 is 11 amino acids long. Germline lookup yields CDR1 SGHAT and CDR2 FQNNGV. The V gene lost 5 bases and the J gene lost 7 bases, with 8 bases spanning the gap. The CDR3 nucleotides are TGTGCCAGCAGCCAGACTCCGACCCAGTACTTC. Its translation is CASSQTPTQYF.

This clone came up once. The chain couples TRBV5-8 to TRBJ1-3; no firm D call. The CDR3 spans 14 residues. Trimming stripped 4 bases from V and 1 base from J, with 9 bases between. CDR1 SGHTS and CDR2 YDEGEE come from the germline V gene. This chain's CDR3 is CASSRGSSGNTIYF. The CDR3 bases are TGTGCCAGCAGCCGCGGAAGTTCTGGAAACACCATATATTTT.

This chain links TRBV2 with TRBJ1-4, with TRBD1 matching 7 bases. Trimming took 8 bases from V and 7 from J; bases not matched to a gene: 13. The CDR3 contains 15 residues. In germline, CDR1 is SNHLY, CDR2 FYNNEI. The CDR3 protein is CASRTGEASIEKLFF. The CDR3 region has the DNA TGTGCCAGCCGTACAGGGGAGGCGTCGATTGAAAAACTGTTTTTT.

V and J are TRBV29-1 and TRBJ1-1, with a weak D call TRBD1 (5 bases). This CDR3 region has 12 residues. The germline CDR1 and CDR2 sequences are SQVTM and ANQGSEA. The ends were cut back, 3 bases at V and 4 bases at J, with 9 bases in the middle. CDR3 bases: TGCAGCGTTGACGGGGGGAGCACTGAAGCTTTCTTT. Its translation is CSVDGGSTEAFF. The variable domain in full, completed from reference TRBV29-1 and TRBJ1-1, reads SAVISQKPSRDICQRGTSLTIQCQVDSQVTMMFWYRQQPGQSLTLIATANQGSEATYESGFVIDKFPISRPNLTFSTLTVSNMSPEDSSIYLCSVDGGSTEAFFGQGTRLTVV.

V and J are TRBV7-6 and TRBJ1-2; D call uncertain. V shed 1 base and J shed 6 bases, with 9 bases lying between them. The V gene's germline CDR1 is SGHVS and CDR2 FNYEAQ. CDR3 length: 13 residues. The CDR3 is CASSLGVGNGYTF. CDR3 bases: TGTGCCAGCAGCTTAGGAGTGGGCAATGGCTACACCTTC.

About this clone: The missing conserved phenylalanine or tryptophan at the end of this CDR3 makes a read error likely. The DNA is omitted, as the CDR3 cannot be located on it reliably, and the CDR3 follows TCRdb's listing. The chain links TRBV7-2 to TRBJ2-2; no DNA check was done on the table's D call, TRBD1. The CDR3 has 13 residues if both end residues are counted. Germline-derived CDR1 and CDR2 are SGHTA and FQGNSA. The CDR3 loop is CASSLERGQPVRS.

The chain has TRBV7-2 and TRBJ2-2; 8 bases match TRBD1. Germline values: CDR1 SGHTA, CDR2 FQGNSA. V trimming: 5 bases; J trimming: 6 bases; junction bases outside the gene matches: 8. The CDR3 extends over 15 amino acids. Here the CDR3 DNA reads TGTGCCAGCAGCCGGACAGGGAGTAACGCCGGGGAGCTGTTTTTT. Its protein product is CASSRTGSNAGELFF.

This chain links TRBV7-8 with TRBJ2-7; 9 bases map to TRBD1. Trimming cost V 5 bases and J 3 bases; bases outside gene matches: 5. Per germline, CDR1 SGHVS and CDR2 FQNEAQ. This CDR3 comprises 14 residues. Here the CDR3 DNA reads TGTGCCAGCAGCCGGGACAGGGCAAGCTACGAGCAGTACTTC. This sequence encodes CASSRDRASYEQYF. Supplemented by reference TRBV7-8 and TRBJ2-7, the full variable domain reads GAGVSQSPRYKVAKRGQDVALRCDPISGHVSLFWYQQALGQGPEFLTYFQNEAQLDKSGLPSDRFFAERPEGSVSTLKIQRTQQEDSAVYLCASSRDRASYEQYFGPGTRLTVT.

The chain carries TRBV28 and TRBJ2-7; TRBD1 might be the D (6 bases). Between the trimmed V and J ends, which lost 6 bases and 0 bases, there was a span of 15 bases. The CDR3 loop spans 15 amino acids. The V gene's germline CDR1 is MDHEN and CDR2 SYDVKM. The CDR3, as DNA: TGTGCCAGCAGCCCAGGGGATAAGAGCTCCTACGAGCAGTACTTC. Protein: CASSPGDKSSYEQYF.

The rearrangement joins TRBV7-9 to TRBJ2-7, with 8 bases that match TRBD2. Unmatched junction bases numbered 4, after V lost 2 bases and J lost 4 bases. CDR3 length: 14 residues. CDR1 SEHNR and CDR2 FQNEAQ come from the germline V gene (reference sequence). The CDR3 DNA sequence: TGTGCCAGCAGCTTAACCGGGACTAGTTACGAGCAGTACTTC. It specifies CASSLTGTSYEQYF.

The V and J genes are TRBV27 and TRBJ2-3; D gene uncertain. V gave up 1 base and J gave up 0 bases, with 29 bases separating them. Germline lookup yields CDR1 MNHEY and CDR2 SMNVEV (reference sequence). This CDR3 is 22 amino acids long. The CDR3 sequence is CASSLFVGLGLEGAPSTDTQYF. Written as DNA, the CDR3 is TGTGCCAGCAGTTTATTTGTTGGGTTGGGCCTTGAAGGTGCACCTAGCACAGATACGCAGTATTTT.

This chain connects TRBV19 to TRBJ2-3; 12 nucleotides agree with TRBD2. The CDR3 spans 15 residues. With 5 bases clipped from V and 0 bases from J, the junction kept 0 bases outside the gene matches. CDR1 is LNHDA, CDR2 SQIVND, per germline (reference sequence). The CDR3 region has the DNA TGTGCCAGTAGTGGACTAGCGGGGAGCACAGATACGCAGTATTTT. Its protein product is CASSGLAGSTDTQYF.

The J gene is TRBJ2-3, the V gene TRBV6-7; TRBD2 agrees at 7 bases. TRBV6-7 is recorded as an ORF, its role being uncertain. The CDR3 has 19 residues. V lost 11 bases and J lost 2; bases outside the gene matches: 25. In DNA form, the CDR3 reads TGTGCCGGGACTAAATGGCTCTCCCTCGAGGACCACCTCACAGATACGCAGTATTTT. Protein: CAGTKWLSLEDHLTDTQYF.

The chain employs TRBV19 and TRBJ2-3; 8 bases agree with TRBD2. The CDR3 loop spans 15 amino acids. Germline assignment: CDR1 LNHDA and CDR2 SQIVND (reference sequence). Trimming took 4 bases from V and 0 from J; bases not matched to a gene: 3. CDR3 loop: CASSRLAGSTDTQYF. CDR3 bases: TGTGCCAGTAGTAGGCTAGCGGGCAGCACAGATACGCAGTATTTT.

This clone was detected only a few times. The CDR3 sequence is CASSPDSGSPYEQYF. The DNA of the CDR3 is TGTGCCAGCAGCCCCGATAGCGGGAGCCCCTACGAGCAGTACTTC. The gene calls are TRBV7-2 and TRBJ2-7, with TRBD2 identical over 9 bases. The CDR3 extends over 15 amino acids. V gave up 5 bases and J gave up 2 bases; unmatched junction bases: 7. Germline lookup yields CDR1 SGHTA and CDR2 FQGNSA.

This clone was seen more than once but under ten times. J is TRBJ1-6 and V is TRBV6-5, with 8 bases lining up with TRBD1. CDR3 length equals 15 residues. Germline CDR1 MNHEY, CDR2 SVGAGI. The junction had 8 bases not matched to a gene; V was cut back by 5 bases and J by 8 bases. The chain's CDR3 is CASSPNRGSDSPLHF. The CDR3 DNA follows: TGTGCCAGCAGTCCAAACAGGGGGAGTGATTCACCCCTCCACTTT.

The genes are TRBV11-1 and TRBJ2-1, with 8 bases lining up with TRBD1. Per germline, CDR1 SGHAT and CDR2 FQDESV (reference sequence). V dropped 3 bases and J dropped 6; count of bases not matched to a gene: 1. The CDR3 spans 13 residues. CDR3 sequence reads: CASSLDRANEQFF. The DNA for the CDR3 is TGTGCCAGCAGCTTGGACAGGGCCAATGAGCAGTTCTTC. The variable domain in full, with the rest retrieved from reference TRBV11-1 and TRBJ2-1, is EAEVAQSPRYKITEKSQAVAFWCDPISGHATLYWYRQILGQGPELLVQFQDESVVDDSQLPKDRFSAERLKGVDSTLKIQPAELGDSAMYLCASSLDRANEQFFGPGTRLTVL.

The rearrangement links TRBV18 to TRBJ1-1, with 7 bases fitting TRBD1. J lost 4 bases, V lost 6 bases, and 11 bases had no gene match. The germline gives CDR1 KGHSH, CDR2 LQKENI. This CDR3 has 15 residues. CDR3 loop: CASSLTPGGTTEAFF. CDR3 coding DNA: TGTGCCAGCTCCCTTACTCCAGGGGGGACCACTGAAGCTTTCTTT.

The V gene is TRBV7-6, the J gene TRBJ1-4; a weak D match, TRBD1 (5 bases). V dropped 4 bases and J dropped 5 bases, with 14 bases sitting between them. The CDR3 runs 15 residues. The germline V gene encodes CDR1 SGHVS and CDR2 FNYEAQ. The CDR3 spells CASSSIADRNEKLFF. The CDR3 nucleotides are TGTGCCAGCAGCTCAATAGCCGACAGAAATGAAAAACTGTTTTTT. The whole variable domain, remainder taken from reference TRBV7-6 and TRBJ1-4, is GAGVSQSPRYKVTKRGQDVALRCDPISGHVSLYWYRQALGQGPEFLTYFNYEAQQDKSGLPNDRFSAERPEGSISTLTIQRTEQRDSAMYRCASSSIADRNEKLFFGSGTQLSVL.

The chain couples TRBV19 to TRBJ2-7, with D hard to call. Trimming took 4 bases from V and 5 from J, leaving 15 bases between them. This CDR3 contains 14 residues. Germline V gives CDR1 LNHDA, CDR2 SQIVND (reference sequence). The CDR3: CASSNLPGFDEQYF. The CDR3 DNA reads as TGTGCCAGTAGTAATTTACCAGGCTTTGACGAGCAGTACTTC.

This sequence joins TRBV18 and TRBJ2-3, with D unresolved. This CDR3 is built from 12 residues. V was trimmed by 2 bases and J by 4 bases, leaving 4 bases between them. Germline-derived CDR1 and CDR2 are KGHSH and LQKENI. CDR3 nucleotides: TGTGCCAGCTCACCAGTCGCAGATACGCAGTATTTT. Its protein product is CASSPVADTQYF.

The table lists this clone with a count of one. V and J are TRBV4-2 and TRBJ2-4; 9 bases map to TRBD2. The germline V gene encodes CDR1 LGHNA and CDR2 YNFKEQ. Unmatched junction bases numbered 6, after V lost 2 bases and J lost 4 bases. The CDR3 sequence is 16 residues long. CDR3 protein: CASSQSTSGLKNIQYF. CDR3 coding DNA: TGTGCCAGCAGCCAATCGACTAGCGGACTTAAAAACATTCAGTACTTC.

The chain recombines TRBV5-8 with TRBJ2-5; 13 positions agree with TRBD2. The CDR3 has 14 residues. The germline gives CDR1 SGHTS, CDR2 YDEGEE. The J segment lost 5 bases and the V segment lost 4 bases, leaving 2 bases of the junction unmatched. For the CDR3, the DNA is TGTGCCAGCAGCCGGGGACTAGCGGGGGAGACCCAGTACTTC. Amino acids: CASSRGLAGETQYF.

The rearrangement uses TRBV6-1 and TRBJ2-3; no clear D. CDR1 and CDR2 (germline): MNHNS, SASEGT. The CDR3 runs 12 residues. V was clipped by 0 bases and J by 5 bases, with 3 bases between them. In DNA form, the CDR3 reads TGTGCCAGCAGTGAAGCCAGAGATACGCAGTATTTT. Its protein product is CASSEARDTQYF.

The chain couples TRBV11-3 to TRBJ2-1, with 9 bases lining up with TRBD2. V shed 2 bases and J 7 bases; nucleotides not matched to a gene: 6. The CDR3 contains 15 residues. Germline V gene lookup returns CDR1 SGHNT and CDR2 YENEEA. DNA for the CDR3: TGTGCCAGCAGCTTAAGCGGGGGGTCCGAGAATGAGCAGTTCTTC. As protein: CASSLSGGSENEQFF.

The gene calls are TRBV4-2 and TRBJ2-2; 9 positions match TRBD2. CDR3 length: 17 residues. The V gene end was trimmed by 4 bases and the J gene end by 4 bases; junction bases not matched to a gene: 10. CDR1 and CDR2 from the germline V gene are LGHNA and YNFKEQ. Here the CDR3 reads CASSRVAGEGATGELFF. The CDR3 DNA is TGTGCCAGCAGCCGAGTAGCGGGAGAAGGGGCCACCGGGGAGCTGTTTTTT.

The V and J genes are TRBV3-1 (or the pseudogene TRBV3-2) and TRBJ2-3; D gene uncertain. CDR3 length: 12 amino acids. In germline, CDR1 is LGHDT, CDR2 YNNKEL (reference sequence). Deletions cut 5 bases from V and 6 bases from J, with 9 bases between. CDR3 residues: CASSLRLDTQYF. The CDR3 DNA reads TGTGCCAGCAGCTTGAGGTTGGATACGCAGTATTTT.